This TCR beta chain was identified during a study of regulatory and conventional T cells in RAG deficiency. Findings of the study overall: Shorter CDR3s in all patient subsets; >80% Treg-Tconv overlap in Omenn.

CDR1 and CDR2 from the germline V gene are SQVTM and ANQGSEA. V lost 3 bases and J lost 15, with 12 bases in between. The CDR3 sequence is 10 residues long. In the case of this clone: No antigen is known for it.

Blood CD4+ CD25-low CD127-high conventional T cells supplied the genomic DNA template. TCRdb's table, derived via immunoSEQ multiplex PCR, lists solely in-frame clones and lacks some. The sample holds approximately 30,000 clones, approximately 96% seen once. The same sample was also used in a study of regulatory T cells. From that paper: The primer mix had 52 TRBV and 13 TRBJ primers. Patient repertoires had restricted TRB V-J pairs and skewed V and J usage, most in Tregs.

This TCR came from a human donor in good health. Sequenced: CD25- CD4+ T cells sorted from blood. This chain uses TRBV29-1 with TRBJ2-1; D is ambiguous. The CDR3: CSVDATSPFF. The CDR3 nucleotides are TGCAGCGTTGATGCTACGAGTCCGTTCTTC.